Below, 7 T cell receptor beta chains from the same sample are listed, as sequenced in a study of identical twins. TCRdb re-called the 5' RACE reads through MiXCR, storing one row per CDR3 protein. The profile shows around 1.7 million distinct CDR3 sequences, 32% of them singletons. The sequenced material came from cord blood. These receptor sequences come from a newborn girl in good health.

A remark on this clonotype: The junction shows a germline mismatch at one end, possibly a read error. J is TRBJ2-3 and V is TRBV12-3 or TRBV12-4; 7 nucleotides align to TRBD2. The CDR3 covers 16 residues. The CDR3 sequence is CASSFYRGVITDAQYF. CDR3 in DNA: TGTGCCAGCAGTTTTTACCGGGGGGTAATCACAGATGCGCAGTATTTT.

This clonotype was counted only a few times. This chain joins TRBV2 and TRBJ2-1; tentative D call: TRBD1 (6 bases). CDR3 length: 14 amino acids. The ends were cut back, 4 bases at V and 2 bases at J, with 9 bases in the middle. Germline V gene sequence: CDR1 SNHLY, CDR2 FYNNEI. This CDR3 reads CASSVNRAYNEQFF. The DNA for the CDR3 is TGTGCCAGCAGTGTGAACAGGGCCTACAATGAGCAGTTCTTC.

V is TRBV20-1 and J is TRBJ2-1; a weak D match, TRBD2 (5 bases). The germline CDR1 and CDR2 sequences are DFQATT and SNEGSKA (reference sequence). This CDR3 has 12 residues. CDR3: CSVGERYNEQFF. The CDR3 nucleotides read TGCAGCGTCGGGGAGCGGTACAATGAGCAGTTCTTC.

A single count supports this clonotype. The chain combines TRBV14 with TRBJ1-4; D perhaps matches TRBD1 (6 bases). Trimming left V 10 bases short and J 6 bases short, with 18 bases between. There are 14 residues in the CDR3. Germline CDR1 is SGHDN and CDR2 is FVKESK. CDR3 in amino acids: CANVRGGRDEKLFF. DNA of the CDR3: TGTGCCAACGTCCGGGGGGGCAGGGATGAAAAACTGTTTTTT.

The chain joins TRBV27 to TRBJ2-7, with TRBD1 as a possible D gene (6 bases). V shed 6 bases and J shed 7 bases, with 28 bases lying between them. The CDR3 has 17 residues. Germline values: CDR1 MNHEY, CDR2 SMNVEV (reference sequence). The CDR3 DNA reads TGTGCCAGCAGCCCTCCCCCAGGGACACCATCATACAATGAGCAGTACTTC. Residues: CASSPPPGTPSYNEQYF.

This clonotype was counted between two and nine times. The CDR3 loop is CSVDRHRVRAEAFF. DNA for the CDR3: TGCAGCGTTGACCGACACAGAGTAAGGGCTGAAGCTTTCTTT. The chain carries TRBV29-1 and TRBJ1-1, with unresolved D. CDR3 length: 14 amino acids. The V end lost 3 bases, the J end lost 6 bases, and 17 bases lay between the germline ends. Germline V gene data show CDR1 as SQVTM and CDR2 as ANQGSEA.

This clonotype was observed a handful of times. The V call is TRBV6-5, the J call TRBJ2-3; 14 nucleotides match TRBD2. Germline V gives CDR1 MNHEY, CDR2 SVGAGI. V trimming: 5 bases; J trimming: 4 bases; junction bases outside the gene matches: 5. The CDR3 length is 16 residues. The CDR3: CASSNLGLAGADTQYF. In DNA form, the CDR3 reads TGTGCCAGCAGTAACCTGGGACTAGCGGGAGCAGATACGCAGTATTTT.